Presented here are 14 T cell receptor beta chains from one specimen sequenced in a study of blood T cells in healthy people across ages. The use of a sample-barcoded 5' primer and a J-beta primer mix characterized a second PCR of about 6 to 12 cycles. TCRdb reprocessed the 5' RACE reads with MiXCR, giving one entry per CDR3 protein. There are 630,000 or so distinct CDR3 sequences in the sample; 25% to 35% occur only once, and 15% to 18% lies in the top ten. The material sequenced was blood. All receptors derive from a woman of 80 years or more in good health.

The J gene is TRBJ2-5, the V gene TRBV20-1, with 10 bases aligning to TRBD2. The CDR3 is made up of 14 amino acids. The germline V gene encodes CDR1 DFQATT and CDR2 SNEGSKA (reference sequence). V was clipped by 0 bases and J by 11 bases; unmatched bases: 9. The CDR3 is CSARELAGFPRQYF. CDR3 DNA sequence: TGCAGTGCTAGAGAACTAGCGGGGTTCCCAAGGCAGTACTTC.

The table lists this clonotype with many counts. Written as DNA, the CDR3 is TGTGCCAGCAGCCCCGGGGGGCGCTACAATGAGCAGTTCTTC. Its translation is CASSPGGRYNEQFF. The V gene is TRBV3-1, the J gene TRBJ2-1; maybe TRBD2 (7 bases). Germline CDR1 is LGHDT and CDR2 is YNNKEL (reference sequence). V dropped 4 bases and J dropped 3 bases, with 10 bases sitting between them. The CDR3 has 14 residues.

Remarks on this clonotype: Given a much more abundant clone one base away, this may be a read error. The chain couples TRBV3-1 to TRBJ2-1; D possibly uses TRBD1 or TRBD2 (5 bases each). With the DNA end fitting TRBJ2-7 better, the J assignment may be wrong. The germline CDR1 and CDR2 sequences are LGHDT and YNNKEL (reference sequence). CDR3 length: 12 residues. The CDR3 DNA reads as TGTGCCAGCAGCCAAGCGGGGCCTGAGCAGTACTTC. Encoded protein: CASSQAGPEQYF.

This clonotype was detected ten times or more. The chain has TRBV7-3 and TRBJ1-1; no firm D call. The CDR3 is made up of 13 amino acids. Germline assignment: CDR1 SGHTA and CDR2 FQGTGA. V was shortened by 5 bases and J by 1 base, with 8 bases between the two germline ends. CDR3: CASSVQPNTEAFF. In nucleotides, the CDR3 is TGTGCCAGCAGCGTCCAGCCGAACACTGAAGCTTTCTTT.

This clonotype was recorded many times. This chain links TRBV24-1 with TRBJ1-2, with a possible D match to TRBD1 (5 bases). The germline gives CDR1 KGHDR, CDR2 SFDVKD. The CDR3 runs to 14 residues. Trimming pared 4 bases from V and 7 bases from J, leaving 15 bases between. CDR3 amino acids: CATSEGDYSGGYTF. The CDR3 DNA is TGTGCCACCAGTGAGGGGGACTATAGTGGTGGCTACACCTTC.

The chain combines TRBV5-4 with TRBJ1-6; 7 nucleotides match TRBD1. Per the germline V gene, CDR1 is SGHNT and CDR2 is YYREEE (reference sequence). This CDR3 comprises 16 residues. The V gene end was trimmed by 0 bases and the J gene end by 10 bases; junction bases not matched to a gene: 10. The CDR3 DNA is TGTGCCAGCAGCTTGGCCCAGGGGGTACACAGGTCACCCCTCCACTTT. It codes for CASSLAQGVHRSPLHF.

Many counts were recorded for this clonotype. The rearrangement uses TRBV9 and TRBJ2-5; tentatively, D is TRBD1 (5 bases). The CDR3 runs 14 residues. V gave up 0 bases and J gave up 2 bases, with 8 bases separating them. Germline-derived CDR1 and CDR2 are SGDLS and YYNGEE. The CDR3 reads CASSVGGQQETQYF. Written as DNA, the CDR3 is TGTGCCAGCAGCGTAGGGGGCCAGCAAGAGACCCAGTACTTC.

The chain uses TRBV5-1 and TRBJ1-2, with TRBD1 matching over 8 bases. Germline V gene lookup returns CDR1 SGHRS and CDR2 YFSETQ. This CDR3 region has 18 residues. The ends lost 1 base at V and 2 bases at J; junction bases unmatched: 13. DNA for the CDR3: TGCGCCAGCAGCTTGCCTTCGGGACAGGAAAGGATCAACTATGGCTACACCTTC. Translating it yields CASSLPSGQERINYGYTF.

V usage is TRBV28 and J usage is TRBJ1-1; TRBD1 matches 11 bases. This CDR3 has 14 amino acids. Germline values: CDR1 MDHEN, CDR2 SYDVKM. V shed 3 bases, J shed 10 bases, and the junction held 7 bases outside the gene matches. The CDR3: CASSLGGQGAIAFF. The CDR3 DNA is TGTGCCAGCAGTTTGGGAGGACAGGGGGCTATAGCTTTCTTT.

There are a few counts of this clonotype. This chain joins TRBV20-1 and TRBJ2-3; 9 bases fit TRBD2. The CDR3 runs to 17 residues. V trimming: 0 bases; J trimming: 4 bases; junction bases outside the gene matches: 11. CDR1 and CDR2 from the germline V gene are DFQATT and SNEGSKA (reference sequence). This CDR3 is CSAREPAGGPRADTQYF. CDR3 DNA sequence: TGCAGTGCTAGAGAGCCAGCGGGGGGACCTAGGGCAGATACGCAGTATTTT.

This clonotype was seen more than once but under ten times. Just one base apart from a much larger clone, this may be a read error. The chain couples TRBV5-1 to TRBJ2-5; the match to TRBD2 covers 9 bases. V lost 4 bases and J lost 11; bases outside the gene matches: 21. The germline V gene encodes CDR1 SGHRS and CDR2 YFSETQ. The CDR3 totals 17 residues. This chain's CDR3 is CASSGGGWSGGLNEQYF. The CDR3 bases are TGCGCCAGCAGCGGAGGTGGTTGGAGCGGGGGGCTTAATGAGCAGTACTTC.

The sample holds one count of this clonotype. The V call is TRBV20-1, the J call TRBJ2-1; 8 bases are shared with TRBD2. Near its end, the DNA agrees better with TRBJ2-7, so the J call may be wrong. The CDR3 consists of 17 residues. Germline V gene data show CDR1 as DFQATT and CDR2 as SNEGSKA (reference sequence). CDR3 protein: CSARDFYGSGESYEQYF. DNA for the CDR3: TGCAGTGCTAGAGATTTTTATGGTAGCGGGGAGTCCTACGAGCAGTACTTC.

Of note for this clonotype: This may arise from a read error, as a much more abundant clone is one base away. This sequence joins TRBV30 and TRBJ2-3; 7 nucleotides agree with TRBD2. Germline V lookup: CDR1 GTSNPN, CDR2 SVGIG (reference sequence). The CDR3 loop spans 14 amino acids. The CDR3 sequence: CARRSGGTLDTQYF. The CDR3 region has the DNA TGTGCCCGGAGATCGGGAGGTACCCTAGATACGCAGTATTTT. Combining the CDR3 with reference TRBV30 and TRBJ2-3 gives the whole variable domain SQTIHQWPATLVQPVGSPLSLECTVEGTSNPNLYWYRQAAGRGLQLLFYSVGIGQISSEVPQNLSASRPQDRQFILSSKKLLLSDSGFYLCARRSGGTLDTQYFGPGTRLTVL.

This clonotype was recorded only once. Being one base from a much bigger clone, this may be a read error. The CDR3 here is CAGRSVDGPANYGYTF. As DNA, the CDR3 is TGTGCCGGCAGGTCCGTGGACGGTCCAGCTAACTATGGCTACACCTTC. The J gene is TRBJ1-2, the V gene TRBV7-9; D gene ambiguous. The CDR3 contains 16 residues. CDR1 SEHNR and CDR2 FQNEAQ come from the germline V gene (reference sequence). The variable domain in full, with the rest retrieved from reference TRBV7-9 and TRBJ1-2, is DTGVSQNPRHKITKRGQNVTFRCDPISEHNRLYWYRQTLGQGPEFLTYFQNEAQLEKSRLLSDRFSAERPKGSFSTLEIQRTEQGDSAMYLCAGRSVDGPANYGYTFGSGTRLTVV.